Sequencing of this T cell receptor (beta chain) was carried out in a study of regulatory dendritic cells for organ transplantation. Study background: Regulatory dendritic cells came from monocytes given vitamin D3 and IL-10. LPS was added to dendritic cell cultures on day 6.

Profiling relied on immunoSEQ multiplex PCR, and the TCRdb table lists in-frame clones only, not all of them. The sample holds 20,000 to 25,000 clones, about 85% seen once. With regard to this clone: No antigen is known for it.

Looked up from germline, CDR1 is KGHSH and CDR2 is LQKENI. This CDR3 spans 15 amino acids. V was clipped by 2 bases and J by 0 bases; unmatched bases: 4. Sorted subsets were CFSE-labeled and cultured four to six days with allogeneic dendritic cells. The TCR originated in a human donor in good health. Material for sequencing was naive CD4+ T cells from blood cultured with dendritic cells. Subset specified: CD45RA+ naive T cells. The V call is TRBV18, the J call TRBJ2-7, with 7 bases that match TRBD2. The CDR3 coding sequence is TGTGCCAGCTCACCAACAGCGGGACTCTCCTACGAGCAGTACTTC. Translated: CASSPTAGLSYEQYF.